The clone carrying this TCR beta chain appeared many times. Germline and junction disagree at one end, which may indicate a read error. The data derive from a study of blood T cell repertoires in COVID-19. Study overall: Acute-phase and convalescent COVID-19 samples originated in the United States, Italy and Spain. Sources were T cells, B-cell-depleted T cells, or PBMCs; the material itself was cDNA or gDNA.

Authors' methods: Estimation of nucleated cell counts was performed using reference gene primer amplification. Assay: immunoSEQ multiplex PCR; the TCRdb copy retains only in-frame clones and omits some. That table supplies the V and J calls and clone size; D and trimming were determined from the DNA. The sample contains roughly 53,000 clones, 77% of which appear only once. This CDR3 is built from 11 residues. Germline loops: CDR1 MNHEY, CDR2 SVGEGT. V gene TRBV6-2 or TRBV6-3 combines with J gene TRBJ2-7, with a possible D match to TRBD2 (6 bases). The TCR sequence derives from a man between 65 and 85 years old with active or convalescent COVID-19. Sequenced: peripheral blood. The CDR3 nucleotides are TGTGCCAGCAGTTTGCTTGGCAGGACTACCTTC. Translation gives CASSLLGRTTF.